The 14 T cell receptor beta chains in this list originate from one sample, sequenced in a study of cytomegalovirus exposure and HLA in healthy donors. With 60 Vbeta and 13 Jbeta primers, the PCR was carried out. Assay: immunoSEQ multiplex PCR; the TCRdb copy retains only in-frame clones and omits some. The sample has 84,000 or so clones, approximately 79% seen once; the top ten hold about 2.9%. Material for sequencing was PBMCs. The receptors stem from a man aged 25-45 years in good health and CMV-seronegative.

This clone was detected only a few times. This rearrangement joins TRBV30 to TRBJ1-2; TRBD1 aligns across 8 bases. Germline values: CDR1 GTSNPN, CDR2 SVGIG (reference sequence). Losses at the gene ends were 1 base for V and 8 bases for J; bases not matched to a gene: 12. CDR3 length: 15 residues. DNA for the CDR3: TGTGCCTGGAGTGATCGAGGACAGGGAATTCGGGGCTACACCTTC. Its protein is CAWSDRGQGIRGYTF.

This clone was counted between two and nine times. The rearrangement uses TRBV7-8 and TRBJ1-3; TRBD1 matches at 8 bases. The V segment lost 5 bases and the J segment 2 bases; nucleotides outside the gene matches: 2. CDR1 and CDR2 from the germline V gene are SGHVS and FQNEAQ. The CDR3 runs 14 residues. This CDR3 reads CASSRQGPGNTIYF. The CDR3 region has the DNA TGTGCCAGCAGCCGACAGGGGCCTGGAAACACCATATATTTT.

This chain connects TRBV6-5 to TRBJ2-2; no reliable D call. Germline V gene lookup returns CDR1 MNHEY and CDR2 SVGAGI. V lost 6 bases and J 1 base, leaving 9 bases between the germline ends. The CDR3 extends over 14 amino acids. CDR3 loop: CASSGLLNTGELFF. CDR3 nucleotide sequence: TGTGCCAGCAGCGGTTTGTTGAACACCGGGGAGCTGTTTTTT.

This clone was seen a single time. The CDR3 loop is CASSLGPSSGNTIYF. The CDR3, as DNA: TGTGCCAGCAGCTTAGGTCCGAGTTCTGGAAACACCATATATTTT. This chain links TRBV7-6 with TRBJ1-3; no reliable D call. V was clipped by 1 base and J by 1 base, with 8 bases between them. CDR1 is SGHVS, CDR2 FNYEAQ, per germline. This CDR3 is built from 15 residues.

The CDR3 DNA is TGCGCCAGCAGCCAAGAACAGGGGAACACTGAAGCTTTCTTT. It is translated as CASSQEQGNTEAFF. The chain links TRBV4-1 to TRBJ1-1; D may be TRBD1 (6 bases). The CDR3 loop spans 14 amino acids. Germline-derived CDR1 and CDR2 are MGHRA and YSYEKL. Trimming left V 0 bases short and J 1 base short, with 6 bases between.

CDR3 in DNA: TGTGCCAGCAGTTCAACCGCAGGGGTTCGCAATCAGCCCCAGCATTTT. It yields the protein CASSSTAGVRNQPQHF. The genes are TRBV6-5 and TRBJ1-5, with D possibly matching TRBD1 (6 bases). CDR1 and CDR2 (germline): MNHEY, SVGAGI. The CDR3 spans 16 residues. V gave up 4 bases and J gave up 2 bases, with 15 bases separating them.

The chain links TRBV18 to TRBJ1-2; D is unclear. From germline, CDR1 is KGHSH and CDR2 LQKENI. The CDR3 totals 14 residues. Trimming removed 0 bases at V and 2 bases at J, with 7 bases between. CDR3 nucleotides: TGTGCCAGCTCACCACCGGGAGACAACTATGGCTACACCTTC. It yields the protein CASSPPGDNYGYTF.

The V call is TRBV6-5, the J call TRBJ1-1; TRBD1 is a possible D gene (5 bases). The CDR3 is made up of 11 amino acids. The germline V gene has CDR1 MNHEY and CDR2 SVGAGI. The V and J ends lost 4 bases and 10 bases respectively, with 10 bases between them. CDR3 region: CASSSTAGAFF. CDR3 in DNA: TGTGCCAGCAGTTCGACAGCAGGAGCTTTCTTT.

The J gene is TRBJ2-1, the V gene TRBV5-1; 8 bases agree with TRBD2. The germline V gene encodes CDR1 SGHRS and CDR2 YFSETQ. The CDR3 is 16 residues long. Germline trimming cut 2 bases from V and 0 bases from J; bases unmatched to any gene: 4. The CDR3 DNA reads as TGCGCCAGCAGCTTTACTAGCGGCAGCTCCTACAATGAGCAGTTCTTC. This codes for CASSFTSGSSYNEQFF.

This clone has just a few counts. This chain connects TRBV19 to TRBJ1-3, with unresolved D. Germline lookup yields CDR1 LNHDA and CDR2 SQIVND (reference sequence). The V end was cut by 9 bases, the J end by 0 bases, with 18 bases between. The CDR3 loop spans 16 amino acids. CDR3 sequence (DNA): TGTGCCAGCCGCTCATCCGAACAGAGCTCTGGAAACACCATATATTTT. This sequence encodes CASRSSEQSSGNTIYF. The full variable domain, rest sourced from reference TRBV19 and TRBJ1-3, is DGGITQSPKYLFRKEGQNVTLSCEQNLNHDAMYWYRQDPGQGLRLIYYSQIVNDFQKGDIAEGYSVSREKKESFPLTVTSAQKNPTAFYLCASRSSEQSSGNTIYFGEGSWLTVV.

The chain employs TRBV6-5 and TRBJ2-1, with D unclear. V was clipped by 0 bases and J by 5 bases, with 11 bases between them. CDR1 and CDR2 from the germline V gene are MNHEY and SVGAGI. The CDR3 has 15 amino acids. CDR3 sequence (DNA): TGTGCCAGCAGTTACTCTTCGGTGGTTAACAATGAGCAGTTCTTC. It codes for CASSYSSVVNNEQFF.

This clone showed up just once. The chain links TRBV6-1 to TRBJ1-5; no clear D gene. Germline-derived CDR1 and CDR2 are MNHNS and SASEGT. The CDR3 loop spans 14 amino acids. Trimming removed 0 bases from V and 4 bases from J, with 7 bases in between. CDR3 DNA sequence: TGTGCCAGCAGTGAAGCGGGCCAAAATCAGCCCCAGCATTTT. This sequence encodes CASSEAGQNQPQHF.

The chain combines TRBV19 with TRBJ1-6, with D tentatively TRBD1 (5 bases). The germline V gene has CDR1 LNHDA and CDR2 SQIVND (reference sequence). CDR3 length equals 14 residues. V was clipped by 5 bases and J by 10 bases, with 15 bases between them. CDR3: CASSLPPGESPLHF. The CDR3 region has the DNA TGTGCCAGTAGTCTTCCGCCGGGGGAATCACCCCTCCACTTT.

Written as DNA, the CDR3 is TGTGCCAGCAGCACCTTTTCGGGGGATACGCAGTATTTT. It yields the protein CASSTFSGDTQYF. The J gene is TRBJ2-3, the V gene TRBV9, with D possibly being TRBD2 (5 bases). Per the germline V gene, CDR1 is SGDLS and CDR2 is YYNGEE. The V end lost 4 bases, the J end lost 6 bases, and 12 bases lay between the germline ends. The CDR3 has 13 residues.